The sequence of this TCR beta chain was determined in a study of T cell responses to AZD1222 COVID-19 vaccine. Overall study context: Pooled in the analysis were second doses at about 4 or about 12 weeks.

General observations from the study: Once two AZD1222 doses were given, Spike-specific TCR breadth and depth went up. Only 5 or 6 AZD1222 recipients tested seropositive at baseline.

The V end lost 0 bases, the J end lost 8 bases, and 12 bases lay between the germline ends. Germline V gene sequence: CDR1 SGHRS, CDR2 YFSETQ. The CDR3 is 15 residues long. Worth noting for this clone: What it recognizes is unknown.

Some clones are missing from TCRdb's copy, which holds only in-frame ones; the method was immunoSEQ multiplex PCR. The table includes roughly 200,000 clones, around 88% detected once. Sequencing used peripheral blood, obtained on day 0 of AZD1222 vaccination. This TCR derives from an adult in good health. The rearrangement links TRBV5-1 to TRBJ1-6; maybe TRBD1 (6 bases). CDR3 sequence reads: CASSLVGGRYSPLHF. The CDR3 coding sequence is TGCGCCAGCAGCTTGGTCGGGGGCCGCTATTCACCCCTCCACTTT.